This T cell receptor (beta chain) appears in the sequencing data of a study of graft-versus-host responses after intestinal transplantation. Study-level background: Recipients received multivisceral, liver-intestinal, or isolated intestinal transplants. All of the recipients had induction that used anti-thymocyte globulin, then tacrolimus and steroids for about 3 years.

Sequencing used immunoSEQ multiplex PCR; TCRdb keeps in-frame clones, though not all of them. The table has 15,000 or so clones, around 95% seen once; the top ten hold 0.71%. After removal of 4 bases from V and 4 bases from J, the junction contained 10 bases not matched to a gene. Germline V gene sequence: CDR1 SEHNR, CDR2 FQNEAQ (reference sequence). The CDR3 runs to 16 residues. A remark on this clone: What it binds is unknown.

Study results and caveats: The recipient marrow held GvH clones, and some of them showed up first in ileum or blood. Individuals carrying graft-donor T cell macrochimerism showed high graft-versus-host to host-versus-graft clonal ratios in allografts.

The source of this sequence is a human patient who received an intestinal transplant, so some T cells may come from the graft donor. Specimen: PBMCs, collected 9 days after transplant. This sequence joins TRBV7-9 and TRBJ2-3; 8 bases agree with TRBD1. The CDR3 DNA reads TGTGCCAGCAGCTCCGACGGACAGGGTTATTCAGATACGCAGTATTTT. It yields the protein CASSSDGQGYSDTQYF. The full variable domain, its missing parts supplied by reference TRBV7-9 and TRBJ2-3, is DTGVSQNPRHKITKRGQNVTFRCDPISEHNRLYWYRQTLGQGPEFLTYFQNEAQLEKSRLLSDRFSAERPKGSFSTLEIQRTEQGDSAMYLCASSSDGQGYSDTQYFGPGTRLTVL.